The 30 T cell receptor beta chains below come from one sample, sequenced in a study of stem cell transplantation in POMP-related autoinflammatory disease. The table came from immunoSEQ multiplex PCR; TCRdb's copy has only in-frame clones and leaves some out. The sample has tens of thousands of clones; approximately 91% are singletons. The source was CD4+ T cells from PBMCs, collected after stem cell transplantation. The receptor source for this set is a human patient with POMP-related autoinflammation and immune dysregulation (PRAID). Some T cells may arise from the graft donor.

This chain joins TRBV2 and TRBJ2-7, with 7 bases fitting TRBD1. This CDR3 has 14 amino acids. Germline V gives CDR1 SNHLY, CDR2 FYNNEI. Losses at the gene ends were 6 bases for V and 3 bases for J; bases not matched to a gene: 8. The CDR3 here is CASRVGPGGYEQYF. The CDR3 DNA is TGTGCCAGCAGGGTGGGGCCAGGGGGCTACGAGCAGTACTTC.

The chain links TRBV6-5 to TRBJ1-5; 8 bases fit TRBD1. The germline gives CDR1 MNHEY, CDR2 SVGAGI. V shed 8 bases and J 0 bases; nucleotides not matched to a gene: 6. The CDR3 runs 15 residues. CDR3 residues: CASGTGRYSNQPQHF. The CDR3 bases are TGTGCCAGCGGGACAGGCCGTTATAGCAATCAGCCCCAGCATTTT.

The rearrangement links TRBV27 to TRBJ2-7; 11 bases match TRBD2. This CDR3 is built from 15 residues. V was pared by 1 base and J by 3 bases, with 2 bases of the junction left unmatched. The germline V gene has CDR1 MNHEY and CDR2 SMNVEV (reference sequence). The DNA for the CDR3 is TGTGCCAGCAGTTTATACGGGACTAGCGGCTACGAGCAGTACTTC. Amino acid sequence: CASSLYGTSGYEQYF.

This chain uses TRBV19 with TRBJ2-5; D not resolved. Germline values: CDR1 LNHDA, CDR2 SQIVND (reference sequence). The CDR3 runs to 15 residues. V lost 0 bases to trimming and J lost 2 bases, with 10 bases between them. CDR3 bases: TGTGCCAGTAGTATAGATGGGCAGGCACAAGAGACCCAGTACTTC. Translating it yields CASSIDGQAQETQYF.

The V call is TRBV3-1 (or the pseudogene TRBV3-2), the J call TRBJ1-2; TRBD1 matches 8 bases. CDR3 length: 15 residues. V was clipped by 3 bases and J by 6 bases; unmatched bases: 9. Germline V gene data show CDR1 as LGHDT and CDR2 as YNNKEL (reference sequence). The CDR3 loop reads CASSQGTGGRDGYTF. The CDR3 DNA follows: TGTGCCAGCAGCCAGGGAACAGGGGGAAGGGATGGCTACACCTTC.

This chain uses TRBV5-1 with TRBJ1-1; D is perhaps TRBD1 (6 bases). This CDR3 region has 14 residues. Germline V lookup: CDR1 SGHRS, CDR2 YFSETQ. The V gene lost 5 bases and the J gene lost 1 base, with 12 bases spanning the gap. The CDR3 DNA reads TGCGCCAGCAGGGGGGGCTTGGCGAACACTGAAGCTTTCTTT. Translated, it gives CASRGGLANTEAFF.

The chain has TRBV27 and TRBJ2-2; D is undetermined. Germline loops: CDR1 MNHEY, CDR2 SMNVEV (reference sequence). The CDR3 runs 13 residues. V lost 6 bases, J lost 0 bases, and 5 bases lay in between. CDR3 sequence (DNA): TGTGCCAGCAGGGTAGCGAACACCGGGGAGCTGTTTTTT. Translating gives CASRVANTGELFF.

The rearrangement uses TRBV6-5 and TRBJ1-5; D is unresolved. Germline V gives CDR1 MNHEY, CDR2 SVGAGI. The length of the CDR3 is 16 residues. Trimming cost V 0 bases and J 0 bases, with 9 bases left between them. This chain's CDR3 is CASSYSRSYSNQPQHF. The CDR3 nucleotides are TGTGCCAGCAGTTACTCGAGATCTTATAGCAATCAGCCCCAGCATTTT.

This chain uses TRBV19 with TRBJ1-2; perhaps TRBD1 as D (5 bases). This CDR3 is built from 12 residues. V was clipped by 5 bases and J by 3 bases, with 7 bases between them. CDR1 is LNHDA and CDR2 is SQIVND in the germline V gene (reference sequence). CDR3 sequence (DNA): TGTGCCAGTAGTGGAGGGGACTATGGCTACACCTTC. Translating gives CASSGGDYGYTF.

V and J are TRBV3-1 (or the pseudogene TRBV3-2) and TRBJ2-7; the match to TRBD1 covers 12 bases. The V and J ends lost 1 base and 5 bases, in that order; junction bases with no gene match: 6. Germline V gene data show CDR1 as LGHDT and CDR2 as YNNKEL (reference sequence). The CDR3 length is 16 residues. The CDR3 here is CASSQVGTGGPNEQYF. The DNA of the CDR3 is TGTGCCAGCAGCCAAGTGGGGACAGGGGGCCCCAACGAGCAGTACTTC.

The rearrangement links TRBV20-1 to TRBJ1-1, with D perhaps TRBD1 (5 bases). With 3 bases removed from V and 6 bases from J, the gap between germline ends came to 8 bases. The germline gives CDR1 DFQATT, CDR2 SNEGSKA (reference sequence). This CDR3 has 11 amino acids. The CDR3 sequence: CSASGGAEAFF. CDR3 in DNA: TGCAGTGCTAGCGGGGGGGCTGAAGCTTTCTTT.

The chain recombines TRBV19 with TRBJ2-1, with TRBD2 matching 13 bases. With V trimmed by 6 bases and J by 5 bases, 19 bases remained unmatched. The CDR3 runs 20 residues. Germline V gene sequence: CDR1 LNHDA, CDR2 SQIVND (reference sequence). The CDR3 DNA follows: TGTGCCAGTAGACCGTTCAGTGGGCGGACTAGCGGGAGAAGTGACAATGAGCAGTTCTTC. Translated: CASRPFSGRTSGRSDNEQFF.

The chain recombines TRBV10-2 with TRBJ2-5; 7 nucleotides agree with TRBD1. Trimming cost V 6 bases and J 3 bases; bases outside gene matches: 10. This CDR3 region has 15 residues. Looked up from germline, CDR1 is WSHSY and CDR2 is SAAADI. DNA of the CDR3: TGCGCCAGCAGATCCGAACCGGGACAGAAAGAGACCCAGTACTTC. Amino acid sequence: CASRSEPGQKETQYF.

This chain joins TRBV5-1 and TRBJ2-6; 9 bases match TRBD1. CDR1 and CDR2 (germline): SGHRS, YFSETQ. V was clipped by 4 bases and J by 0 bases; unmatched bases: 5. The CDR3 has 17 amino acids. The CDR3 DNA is TGCGCCAGCAGCCTCGGGACAGGGAGCTCTGGGGCCAACGTCCTGACTTTC. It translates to CASSLGTGSSGANVLTF.

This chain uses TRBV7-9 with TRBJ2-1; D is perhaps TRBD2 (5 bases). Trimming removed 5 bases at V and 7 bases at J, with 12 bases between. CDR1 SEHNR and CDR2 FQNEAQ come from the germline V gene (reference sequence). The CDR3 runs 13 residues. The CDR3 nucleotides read TGTGCCAGCAGCCCGCGGGCTGGGAATGAGCAGTTCTTC. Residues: CASSPRAGNEQFF.

Here the CDR3 DNA reads TGTGCCAGCAGCTTAGCGAGGGCCCAAGAGACCCAGTACTTC. It translates to CASSLARAQETQYF. V is TRBV7-9 and J is TRBJ2-5; possibly TRBD2 for D (5 bases). This CDR3 has 14 residues. Trimming shortened V by 0 bases and J by 1 base, and 6 bases separated the two germline ends. Per the germline V gene, CDR1 is SEHNR and CDR2 is FQNEAQ (reference sequence). The entire variable domain, with the rest obtained from reference TRBV7-9 and TRBJ2-5, is as follows: DTGVSQNPRHKITKRGQNVTFRCDPISEHNRLYWYRQTLGQGPEFLTYFQNEAQLEKSRLLSDRFSAERPKGSFSTLEIQRTEQGDSAMYLCASSLARAQETQYFGPGTRLLVL.

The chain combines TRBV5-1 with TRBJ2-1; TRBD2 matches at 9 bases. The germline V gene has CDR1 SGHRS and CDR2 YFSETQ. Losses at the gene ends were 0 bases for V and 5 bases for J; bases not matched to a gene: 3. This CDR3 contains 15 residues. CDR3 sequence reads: CASSLGLAVNNEQFF. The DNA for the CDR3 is TGCGCCAGCAGCTTGGGACTAGCGGTAAACAATGAGCAGTTCTTC.

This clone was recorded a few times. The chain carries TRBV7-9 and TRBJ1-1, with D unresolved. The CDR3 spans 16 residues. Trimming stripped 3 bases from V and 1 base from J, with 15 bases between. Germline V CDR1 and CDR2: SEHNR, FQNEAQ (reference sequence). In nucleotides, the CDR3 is TGTGCCAGCAGCTTCAGCGTCTTGGGCGCGAACACTGAAGCTTTCTTT. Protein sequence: CASSFSVLGANTEAFF. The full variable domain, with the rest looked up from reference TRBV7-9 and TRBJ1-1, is DTGVSQNPRHKITKRGQNVTFRCDPISEHNRLYWYRQTLGQGPEFLTYFQNEAQLEKSRLLSDRFSAERPKGSFSTLEIQRTEQGDSAMYLCASSFSVLGANTEAFFGQGTRLTVV.

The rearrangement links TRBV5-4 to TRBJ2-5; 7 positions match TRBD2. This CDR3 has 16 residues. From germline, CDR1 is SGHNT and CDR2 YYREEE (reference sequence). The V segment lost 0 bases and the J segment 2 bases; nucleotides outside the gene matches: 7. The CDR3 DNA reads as TGTGCCAGCAGCTTGGTAGGGGTGGGAGGGCAAGAGACCCAGTACTTC. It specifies CASSLVGVGGQETQYF. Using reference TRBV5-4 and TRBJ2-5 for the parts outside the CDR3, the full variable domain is ETGVTQSPTHLIKTRGQQVTLRCSSQSGHNTVSWYQQALGQGPQFIFQYYREEENGRGNFPPRFSGLQFPNYSSELNVNALELDDSALYLCASSLVGVGGQETQYFGPGTRLLVL.

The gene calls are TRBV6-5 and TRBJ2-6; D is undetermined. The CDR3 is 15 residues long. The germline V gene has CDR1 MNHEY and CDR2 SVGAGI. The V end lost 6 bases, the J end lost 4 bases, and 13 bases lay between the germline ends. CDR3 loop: CASRGQFLGANVLTF. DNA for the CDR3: TGTGCCAGCAGGGGCCAATTTCTGGGGGCCAACGTCCTGACTTTC.

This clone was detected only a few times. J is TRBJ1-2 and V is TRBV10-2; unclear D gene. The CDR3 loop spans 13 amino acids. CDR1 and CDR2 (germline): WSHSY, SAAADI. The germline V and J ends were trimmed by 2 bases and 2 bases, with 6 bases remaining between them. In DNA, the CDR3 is TGCGCCAGCAGTGAGGAGGGAAACTATGGCTACACCTTC. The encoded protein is CASSEEGNYGYTF.

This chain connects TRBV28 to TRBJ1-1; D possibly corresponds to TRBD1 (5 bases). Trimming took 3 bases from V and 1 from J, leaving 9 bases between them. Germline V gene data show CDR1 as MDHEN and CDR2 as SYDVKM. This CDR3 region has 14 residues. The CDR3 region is CASSLGTANTEAFF. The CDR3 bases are TGTGCCAGCAGTTTGGGGACCGCGAACACTGAAGCTTTCTTT.

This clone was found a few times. The CDR3 region has the DNA TGTGCCAGCAGCTCCACGAAGGCCAACTATGGCTACACCTTC. This gives the protein CASSSTKANYGYTF. V and J are TRBV3-1 (or the pseudogene TRBV3-2) and TRBJ1-2, with D unresolved. Germline CDR1 LGHDT, CDR2 YNNKEL (reference sequence). V was shortened by 5 bases and J by 2 bases, with 12 bases between the two germline ends. The CDR3 length is 14 residues.

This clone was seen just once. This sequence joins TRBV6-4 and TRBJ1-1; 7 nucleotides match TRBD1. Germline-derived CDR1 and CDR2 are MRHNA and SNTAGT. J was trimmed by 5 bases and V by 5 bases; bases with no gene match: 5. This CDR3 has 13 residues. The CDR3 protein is CASSSLTGTEAFF. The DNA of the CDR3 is TGTGCCAGCAGTTCTCTGACAGGGACTGAAGCTTTCTTT.

Written as DNA, the CDR3 is TGTGCCAGCAGTTTCACGGATCAGGGGGAGACCCAGTACTTC. It is translated as CASSFTDQGETQYF. The rearrangement uses TRBV27 and TRBJ2-5; D might be TRBD1 (6 bases). The germline V gene has CDR1 MNHEY and CDR2 SMNVEV (reference sequence). The germline V and J ends were trimmed by 3 bases and 5 bases, with 13 bases remaining between them. There are 14 residues in the CDR3.

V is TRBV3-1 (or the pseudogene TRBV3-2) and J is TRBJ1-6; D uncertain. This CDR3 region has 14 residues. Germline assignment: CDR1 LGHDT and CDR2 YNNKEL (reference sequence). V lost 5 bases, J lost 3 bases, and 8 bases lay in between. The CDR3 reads CASSTTFYNSPLHF. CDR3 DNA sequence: TGTGCCAGCAGCACGACATTCTATAATTCACCCCTCCACTTT.

CDR3 nucleotide sequence: TGCGCCAGCAGCTTGAGGCAGGGGCCCGAGCAGTACTTC. Translating gives CASSLRQGPEQYF. J is TRBJ2-7 and V is TRBV5-1; tentative D call: TRBD1 (6 bases). The CDR3 is made up of 13 amino acids. The V end lost 1 base, the J end lost 6 bases, and 11 bases lay between the germline ends. CDR1 SGHRS and CDR2 YFSETQ come from the germline V gene. The complete variable domain, with remaining parts taken from reference TRBV5-1 and TRBJ2-7, reads KAGVTQTPRYLIKTRGQQVTLSCSPISGHRSVSWYQQTPGQGLQFLFEYFSETQRNKGNFPGRFSGRQFSNSRSEMNVSTLELGDSALYLCASSLRQGPEQYFGPGTRLTVT.

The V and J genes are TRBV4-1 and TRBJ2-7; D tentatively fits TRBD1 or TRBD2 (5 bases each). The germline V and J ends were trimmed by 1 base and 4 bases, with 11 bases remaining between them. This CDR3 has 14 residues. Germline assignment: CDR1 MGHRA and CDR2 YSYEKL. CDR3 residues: CASSQVERGYEQYF. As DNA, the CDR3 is TGCGCCAGCAGCCAAGTAGAGAGGGGTTACGAGCAGTACTTC.

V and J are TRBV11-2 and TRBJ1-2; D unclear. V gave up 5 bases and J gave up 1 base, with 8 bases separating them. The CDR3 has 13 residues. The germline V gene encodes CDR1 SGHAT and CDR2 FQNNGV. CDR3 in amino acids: CASSLDGNYGYTF. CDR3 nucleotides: TGTGCCAGCAGCCTGGACGGTAACTATGGCTACACCTTC.

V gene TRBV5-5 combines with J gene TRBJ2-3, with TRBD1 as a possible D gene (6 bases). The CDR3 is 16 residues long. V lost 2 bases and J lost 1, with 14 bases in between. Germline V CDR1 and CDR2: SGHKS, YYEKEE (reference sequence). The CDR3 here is CASSFPYRERTDTQYF. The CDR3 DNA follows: TGTGCCAGCAGCTTCCCCTACAGGGAACGCACAGATACGCAGTATTTT.